Below, 26 T cell receptor beta chains from the same sample are listed, as sequenced in a study of blood T cell repertoires in COVID-19 (dated by TCRdb to between 2020 and 2021). Libraries were built with the immunoSEQ multiplex PCR assay. In its TCRdb copy, this immuneACCESS table keeps in-frame sequences only and misses some clones. Where compared with another copy, unresolved V genes explain less than half of these, and the others have no known cause. Present in this sample are about 220,000 clones, 75% to 85% of which were seen just once. The ten top clones hold 2% to 3% of the sample. What was sequenced was peripheral blood. The receptors here all came from a woman aged 65 to 85 with COVID-19, enrolled during active disease.

In its sample, this clone is medium-sized (0.01 to 0.1%). This chain uses TRBV6-4 with TRBJ2-3; TRBD2 aligns across 8 bases. V lost 2 bases to trimming and J lost 3 bases; unmatched junction nucleotides: 4. This CDR3 has 15 amino acids. CDR1 MRHNA and CDR2 SNTAGT come from the germline V gene. CDR3 bases: TGTGCCAGCAGTGACCGGGCTAGCGGGACAGATACGCAGTATTTT. Its translation is CASSDRASGTDTQYF.

The genes are TRBV25-1 and TRBJ1-6, with 9 bases lining up with TRBD1. Germline loops: CDR1 MGHDK, CDR2 SYGVNS. Trimming cost V 2 bases and J 10 bases; bases outside gene matches: 9. The CDR3 is 16 residues long. DNA for the CDR3: TGTGCCAGCAGTGAAACCCGTACAGGGGGCCTATCACCCCTCCACTTT. Its protein product is CASSETRTGGLSPLHF.

Only a few counts were recorded for this clone. CDR3 nucleotide sequence: TGTGCCAGCTCCCGGGACAGGGGCCCCGGGGGGATGGATCAGCCCCAGCATTTT. Translation gives CASSRDRGPGGMDQPQHF. The V gene is TRBV9, the J gene TRBJ1-5; 10 bases are shared with TRBD1. The V segment lost 7 bases and the J segment 5 bases; nucleotides outside the gene matches: 18. Per germline, CDR1 SGDLS and CDR2 YYNGEE. The CDR3 is made up of 18 amino acids.

The chain combines TRBV6-5 with TRBJ1-1; 8 nucleotides agree with TRBD1. Germline lookup yields CDR1 MNHEY and CDR2 SVGAGI. After removal of 2 bases from V and 0 bases from J, the junction contained 5 bases not matched to a gene. The CDR3 contains 16 residues. CDR3: CASSYGWGQVNTEAFF. The CDR3 DNA follows: TGTGCCAGCAGTTACGGGTGGGGACAGGTGAACACTGAAGCTTTCTTT.

V is TRBV2 and J is TRBJ2-5; D uncertain. The CDR3 totals 13 residues. The V end lost 2 bases, the J end lost 3 bases, and 7 bases lay between the germline ends. From germline, CDR1 is SNHLY and CDR2 FYNNEI. The CDR3 DNA reads as TGTGCCAGCAGTGAAAACTTAGAAGAGACCCAGTACTTC. Translation: CASSENLEETQYF.

V gene TRBV7-2 combines with J gene TRBJ2-2, with 9 bases fitting TRBD2. V dropped 3 bases and J dropped 3; count of bases not matched to a gene: 5. This CDR3 is built from 16 residues. The germline V gene has CDR1 SGHTA and CDR2 FQGNSA. This CDR3 is CASSLDSGGDTGELFF. CDR3 coding DNA: TGTGCCAGCAGCTTGGATAGCGGGGGAGACACCGGGGAGCTGTTTTTT.

The rearrangement links TRBV7-2 to TRBJ2-4; the D gene is possibly TRBD1 (5 bases). This CDR3 spans 17 amino acids. The germline gives CDR1 SGHTA, CDR2 FQGNSA. V was shortened by 0 bases and J by 0 bases, with 12 bases between the two germline ends. The DNA for the CDR3 is TGTGCCAGCAGCTTAGCGGCGCTGGGGCTAGCCAAAAACATTCAGTACTTC. This gives the protein CASSLAALGLAKNIQYF. Looking up the rest from reference TRBV7-2 and TRBJ2-4 gives the full variable domain: GAGVSQSPSNKVTEKGKDVELRCDPISGHTALYWYRQSLGQGLEFLIYFQGNSAPDKSGLPSDRFSAERTGGSVSTLTIQRTQQEDSAVYLCASSLAALGLAKNIQYFGAGTRLSVL.

The rearrangement uses TRBV12-2 and TRBJ2-1; the DNA was not compared with TRBD2, the D call given in the table. TRBV12-2 counts as a pseudogene. The CDR3 is 16 amino acids. In nucleotides, the CDR3 is TGTGCAAGTCGCTTAGGGTCGCGGGGGACCTACAATGAGCAGTTCTTC. This translates into CASRLGSRGTYNEQFF.

The gene calls are TRBV18 and TRBJ2-7; 7 nucleotides align to TRBD2. The V segment lost 6 bases and the J segment 6 bases; nucleotides outside the gene matches: 14. This CDR3 region has 15 residues. Germline V gene data show CDR1 as KGHSH and CDR2 as LQKENI. This CDR3 is CASSGGGPGKGEQYF. In nucleotides, the CDR3 is TGTGCCAGCTCTGGGGGGGGACCAGGCAAGGGCGAGCAGTACTTC.

V and J are TRBV14 and TRBJ1-6; D is undetermined. Trimming removed 2 bases from V and 7 bases from J, with 9 bases in between. Germline-derived CDR1 and CDR2 are SGHDN and FVKESK. The CDR3 consists of 14 residues. CDR3 residues: CASSQLGYNSPLHF. CDR3 nucleotide sequence: TGTGCCAGCAGCCAACTGGGCTACAATTCACCCCTCCACTTT.

The V gene is TRBV7-9, the J gene TRBJ1-3, with TRBD1 matching over 7 bases. The CDR3 is 14 amino acids. V lost 1 base, J lost 3 bases, and 0 bases stayed unmatched. CDR1 and CDR2 (germline): SEHNR, FQNEAQ (reference sequence). For the CDR3, the DNA is TGTGCCAGCAGCTTAGACAGGGGTGGAAACACCATATATTTT. This sequence encodes CASSLDRGGNTIYF.

This chain links TRBV6-5 with TRBJ2-7; a weak D match, TRBD2 (6 bases). This CDR3 is built from 14 residues. The V end lost 1 base, the J end lost 4 bases, and 11 bases lay between the germline ends. The V gene's germline CDR1 is MNHEY and CDR2 SVGAGI. In DNA, the CDR3 is TGTGCCAGCAGTTACTTCGAGGAGGGGTACGAGCAGTACTTC. This gives the protein CASSYFEEGYEQYF.

The chain links TRBV7-2 to TRBJ2-4; weak D call: TRBD2 (7 bases). CDR1 and CDR2 from the germline V gene are SGHTA and FQGNSA. This CDR3 has 17 residues. V was pared by 2 bases and J by 5 bases, with 19 bases between. The CDR3 sequence: CASSLSPGGRTQNIQYF. The DNA of the CDR3 is TGTGCCAGCAGCTTATCCCCCGGGGGGCGCACGCAAAACATTCAGTACTTC.

In its sample, this clone was seen once. The chain links TRBV18 to TRBJ1-1, with unresolved D. Germline V CDR1 and CDR2: KGHSH, LQKENI. This CDR3 spans 14 amino acids. V was clipped by 4 bases and J by 0 bases, with 9 bases between them. Here the CDR3 DNA reads TGTGCCAGCTCACGAGAACCTATGAACACTGAAGCTTTCTTT. This codes for CASSREPMNTEAFF. Combining the CDR3 with reference TRBV18 and TRBJ1-1 gives the whole variable domain NAGVMQNPRHLVRRRGQEARLRCSPMKGHSHVYWYRQLPEEGLKFMVYLQKENIIDESGMPKERFSAEFPKEGPSILRIQQVVRGDSAAYFCASSREPMNTEAFFGQGTRLTVV.

The gene calls are TRBV9 and TRBJ1-4; TRBD1 aligns across 11 bases. V dropped 3 bases and J dropped 8; count of bases not matched to a gene: 9. This CDR3 contains 16 residues. Germline V gene data show CDR1 as SGDLS and CDR2 as YYNGEE. DNA for the CDR3: TGTGCCAGCAGCGGGGGCTCCGGGACAGGGGGAGAAAAACTGTTTTTT. Protein product: CASSGGSGTGGEKLFF.

The chain carries TRBV6-2 or TRBV6-3 and TRBJ2-1; 8 positions agree with TRBD2. V shed 2 bases, J shed 7 bases, and the junction held 4 bases outside the gene matches. There are 14 residues in the CDR3. Germline lookup yields CDR1 MNHEY and CDR2 SVGEGT. For the CDR3, the DNA is TGTGCCAGCAGTTACACGGCGGGGGGTAATGAGCAGTTCTTC. Encoded protein: CASSYTAGGNEQFF.

The chain couples TRBV9 to TRBJ1-6; 7 bases map to TRBD1. Germline V gene data show CDR1 as SGDLS and CDR2 as YYNGEE. This CDR3 is built from 14 residues. V was clipped by 7 bases and J by 5 bases; unmatched bases: 6. DNA of the CDR3: TGTGCCAGCCGGACCGGGACAGATAATTCACCCCTCCACTTT. Amino acid sequence: CASRTGTDNSPLHF. The whole variable domain, filled in from reference TRBV9 and TRBJ1-6, reads DSGVTQTPKHLITATGQRVTLRCSPRSGDLSVYWYQQSLDQGLQFLIQYYNGEERAKGNILERFSAQQFPDLHSELNLSSLELGDSALYFCASRTGTDNSPLHFGNGTRLTVT.

The chain couples TRBV6-6 to TRBJ2-7; perhaps TRBD1 as D (7 bases). The CDR3 contains 16 residues. Germline CDR1 and CDR2: MNHNY and SVGAGI (reference sequence). Trimming removed 5 bases at V and 2 bases at J, with 19 bases between. CDR3 coding DNA: TGTGCCAGCAGTGGACAGGCCCTCGGGGGAACCTACGAGCAGTACTTC. The encoded protein is CASSGQALGGTYEQYF.

V gene TRBV7-2 combines with J gene TRBJ1-5, with 7 bases aligning to TRBD1. The CDR3 consists of 16 residues. In germline, CDR1 is SGHTA, CDR2 FQGNSA. V gave up 5 bases and J gave up 1 base; unmatched junction bases: 8. CDR3 region: CASSPPGGGSNQPQHF. CDR3 DNA sequence: TGTGCCAGCAGCCCCCCGGGAGGGGGCAGCAATCAGCCCCAGCATTTT.

The chain employs TRBV11-2 and TRBJ1-3; 7 bases are shared with TRBD1. With V trimmed by 5 bases and J by 2 bases, 9 bases remained unmatched. Germline CDR1 reads SGHAT; CDR2 reads FQNNGV. The CDR3 runs 16 residues. The CDR3 DNA reads as TGTGCCAGCAGCCCCTTAGGGGGCCGGGCTGGAAACACCATATATTTT. Its protein is CASSPLGGRAGNTIYF.

The rearrangement uses TRBV25-1 and TRBJ2-7, with D unresolved. Per the germline V gene, CDR1 is MGHDK and CDR2 is SYGVNS. V lost 6 bases and J 2 bases, leaving 11 bases between the germline ends. The CDR3 loop spans 13 amino acids. The CDR3 region is CASRTESAYEQYF. The CDR3, as DNA: TGTGCCAGCAGGACGGAGAGTGCCTACGAGCAGTACTTC.

The chain uses TRBV7-2 and TRBJ2-7; perhaps TRBD2 as D (6 bases). The CDR3 runs 15 residues. The V gene's germline CDR1 is SGHTA and CDR2 FQGNSA. V dropped 5 bases and J dropped 0 bases, with 14 bases sitting between them. The CDR3 loop is CASSHVAGSSYEQYF. DNA of the CDR3: TGTGCCAGCAGCCATGTGGCGGGGAGCTCCTACGAGCAGTACTTC.

The V call is TRBV7-2, the J call TRBJ1-2, with 8 nucleotides matching TRBD1. The CDR3 runs to 16 residues. Trimming at V came to 5 bases and at J to 4 bases, leaving 12 bases not matched to a gene. Germline V lookup: CDR1 SGHTA, CDR2 FQGNSA. The CDR3 loop reads CASSPQLGQGGYGYTF. The CDR3, as DNA: TGTGCCAGCAGCCCACAACTCGGACAGGGTGGCTATGGCTACACCTTC.

The CDR3 DNA is TGTGCCAGCAGTTATGCGGGGGGAGACACCGGGGAGCTGTTTTTT. Protein product: CASSYAGGDTGELFF. The genes are TRBV6-2 or TRBV6-3 and TRBJ2-2, with 8 bases aligning to TRBD2. The germline V gene has CDR1 MNHEY and CDR2 SVGEGT. The CDR3 consists of 15 residues. Losses at the gene ends were 3 bases for V and 3 bases for J; bases not matched to a gene: 3.

The rearrangement joins TRBV28 to TRBJ1-5; 9 bases fit TRBD1. The CDR3 contains 15 residues. With 2 bases clipped from V and 7 bases from J, the junction kept 6 bases outside the gene matches. Germline CDR1 MDHEN, CDR2 SYDVKM. CDR3 DNA: TGTGCCAGCAGTTTAGCCCAAACAGGGGGCCAGCCCCAGCATTTT. Translated, it gives CASSLAQTGGQPQHF.

The chain couples TRBV7-2 to TRBJ1-1; possibly TRBD1 for D (6 bases). Germline V gene data show CDR1 as SGHTA and CDR2 as FQGNSA. This CDR3 comprises 15 residues. With 0 bases removed from V and 6 bases from J, the gap between germline ends came to 14 bases. The CDR3 loop is CASSLALGPGAEAFF. DNA of the CDR3: TGTGCCAGCAGCTTAGCCCTCGGGCCAGGGGCTGAAGCTTTCTTT.